This T cell receptor beta chain was recovered during a study of shared clonotypes between healthy human individuals. Profiled with immunoSEQ multiplex PCR; TCRdb holds only in-frame clones, not every one. This repertoire shows some 2.1 million clones, about 95% found once; its top ten account for 1.1%. CD8 cells classed as naive were CD45RO-negative and positively selected for CCR7, excluding terminally differentiated effector memory CD45RA+ cells. This clonotype was sampled from a man aged 18 to 30 in good health. Sequencing input: naive CD8+ T cells sorted from blood.

The CDR3 DNA is TGTGCCAGCAGCTTCACGGGGGAGGGGTACAATGAGCAGTTCTTC. Protein: CASSFTGEGYNEQFF. The chain joins TRBV5-6 to TRBJ2-1; 7 bases map to TRBD2. The CDR3 sequence is 15 residues long. The V gene's germline CDR1 is SGHDT and CDR2 YYEEEE. J lost 4 bases, V lost 2 bases, and 6 bases had no gene match.